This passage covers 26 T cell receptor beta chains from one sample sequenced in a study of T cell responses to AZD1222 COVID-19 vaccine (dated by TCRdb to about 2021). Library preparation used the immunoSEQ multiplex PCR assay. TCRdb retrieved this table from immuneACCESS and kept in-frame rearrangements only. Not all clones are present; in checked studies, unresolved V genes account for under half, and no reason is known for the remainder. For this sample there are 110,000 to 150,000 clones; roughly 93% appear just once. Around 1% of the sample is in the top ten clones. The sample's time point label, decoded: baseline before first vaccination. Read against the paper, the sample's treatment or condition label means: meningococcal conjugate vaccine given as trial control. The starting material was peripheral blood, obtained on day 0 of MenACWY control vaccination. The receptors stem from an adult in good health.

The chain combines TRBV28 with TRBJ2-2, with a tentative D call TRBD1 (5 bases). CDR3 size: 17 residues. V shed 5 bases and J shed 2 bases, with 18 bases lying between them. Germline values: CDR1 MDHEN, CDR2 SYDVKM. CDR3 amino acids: CASSRSRVDINTGELFF. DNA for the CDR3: TGTGCCAGCAGTCGAAGCAGGGTTGATATCAACACCGGGGAGCTGTTTTTT.

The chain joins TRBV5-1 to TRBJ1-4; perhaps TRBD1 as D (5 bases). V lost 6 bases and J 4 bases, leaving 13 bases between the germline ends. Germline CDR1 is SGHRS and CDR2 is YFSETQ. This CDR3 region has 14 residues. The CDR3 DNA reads TGCGCCAGCACATTCGGGGGGAGTAATGAAAAACTGTTTTTT. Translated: CASTFGGSNEKLFF.

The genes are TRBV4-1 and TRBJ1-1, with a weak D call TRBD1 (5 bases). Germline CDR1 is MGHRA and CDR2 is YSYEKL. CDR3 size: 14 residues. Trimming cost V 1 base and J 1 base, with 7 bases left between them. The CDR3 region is CASSQVTGNTEAFF. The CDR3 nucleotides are TGCGCCAGCAGCCAAGTAACAGGGAACACTGAAGCTTTCTTT.

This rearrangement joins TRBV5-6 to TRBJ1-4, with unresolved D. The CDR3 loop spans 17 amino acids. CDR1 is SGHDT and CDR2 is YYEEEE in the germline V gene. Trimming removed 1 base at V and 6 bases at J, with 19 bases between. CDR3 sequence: CASSLKFPRTTDEKLFF. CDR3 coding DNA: TGTGCCAGCAGCTTGAAATTTCCGCGCACAACCGATGAAAAACTGTTTTTT.

CDR3 coding DNA: TGTGCCTGGAGTTACAGGGGGGATCAGCCCCAGCATTTT. This gives the protein CAWSYRGDQPQHF. J is TRBJ1-5 and V is TRBV30; TRBD1 matches at 8 bases. CDR1 is GTSNPN and CDR2 is SVGIG in the germline V gene (reference sequence). Unmatched junction bases numbered 2, after V lost 2 bases and J lost 5 bases. The CDR3 totals 13 residues. Variable domain in full (rest from reference TRBV30 and TRBJ1-5): SQTIHQWPATLVQPVGSPLSLECTVEGTSNPNLYWYRQAAGRGLQLLFYSVGIGQISSEVPQNLSASRPQDRQFILSSKKLLLSDSGFYLCAWSYRGDQPQHFGDGTRLSIL.

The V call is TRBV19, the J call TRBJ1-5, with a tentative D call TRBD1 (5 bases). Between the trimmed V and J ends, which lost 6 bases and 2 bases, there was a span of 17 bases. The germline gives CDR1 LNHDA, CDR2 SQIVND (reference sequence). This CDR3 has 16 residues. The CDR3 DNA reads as TGTGCCAGTAGGATAATTGACCAAGGGGGCAATCAGCCCCAGCATTTT. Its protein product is CASRIIDQGGNQPQHF.

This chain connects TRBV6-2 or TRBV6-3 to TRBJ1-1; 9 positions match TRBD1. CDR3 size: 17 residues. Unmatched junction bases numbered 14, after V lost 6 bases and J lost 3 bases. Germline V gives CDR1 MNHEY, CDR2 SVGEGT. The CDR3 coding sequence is TGTGCCAGCAGCCTATACGCGGGACAGGGATTGGACACTGAAGCTTTCTTT. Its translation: CASSLYAGQGLDTEAFF.

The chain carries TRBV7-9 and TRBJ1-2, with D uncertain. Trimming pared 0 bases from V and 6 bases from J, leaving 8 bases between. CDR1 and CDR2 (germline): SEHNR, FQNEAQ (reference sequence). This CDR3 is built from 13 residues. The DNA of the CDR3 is TGTGCCAGCAGCTTAGCGGCCCTTGATGGCTACACCTTC. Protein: CASSLAALDGYTF.

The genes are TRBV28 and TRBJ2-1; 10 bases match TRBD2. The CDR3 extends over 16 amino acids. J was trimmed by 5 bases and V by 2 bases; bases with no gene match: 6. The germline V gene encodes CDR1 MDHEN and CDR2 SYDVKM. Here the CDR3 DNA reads TGTGCCAGCAGTTTACCCGGGACTAGCGAGAACAATGAGCAGTTCTTC. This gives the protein CASSLPGTSENNEQFF.

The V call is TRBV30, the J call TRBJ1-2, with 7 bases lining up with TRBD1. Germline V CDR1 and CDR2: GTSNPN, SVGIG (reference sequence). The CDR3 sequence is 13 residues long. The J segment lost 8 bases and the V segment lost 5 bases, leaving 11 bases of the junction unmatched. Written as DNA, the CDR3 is TGTGCCTGGTACCCCGACAGGGATCGGGGCTACACCTTC. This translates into CAWYPDRDRGYTF.

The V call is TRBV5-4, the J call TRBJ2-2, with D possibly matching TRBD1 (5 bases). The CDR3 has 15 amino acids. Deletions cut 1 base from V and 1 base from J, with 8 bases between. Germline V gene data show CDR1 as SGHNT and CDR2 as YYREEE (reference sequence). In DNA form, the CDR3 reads TGTGCCAGCAGCTTGCAGGGCTTGAACACCGGGGAGCTGTTTTTT. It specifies CASSLQGLNTGELFF. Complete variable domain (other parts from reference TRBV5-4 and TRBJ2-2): ETGVTQSPTHLIKTRGQQVTLRCSSQSGHNTVSWYQQALGQGPQFIFQYYREEENGRGNFPPRFSGLQFPNYSSELNVNALELDDSALYLCASSLQGLNTGELFFGEGSRLTVL.

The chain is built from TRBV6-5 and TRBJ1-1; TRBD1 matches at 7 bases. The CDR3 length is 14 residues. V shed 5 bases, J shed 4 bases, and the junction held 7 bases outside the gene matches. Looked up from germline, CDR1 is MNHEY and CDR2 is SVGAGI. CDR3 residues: CASSRQGEATEAFF. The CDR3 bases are TGTGCCAGCAGTAGACAGGGAGAAGCCACTGAAGCTTTCTTT.

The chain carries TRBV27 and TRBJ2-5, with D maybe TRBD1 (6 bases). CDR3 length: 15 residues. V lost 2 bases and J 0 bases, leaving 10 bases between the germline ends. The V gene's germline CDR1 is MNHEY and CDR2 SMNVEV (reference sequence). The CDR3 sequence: CASSLRTAYQETQYF. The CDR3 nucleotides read TGTGCCAGCAGTTTAAGGACAGCGTACCAAGAGACCCAGTACTTC.

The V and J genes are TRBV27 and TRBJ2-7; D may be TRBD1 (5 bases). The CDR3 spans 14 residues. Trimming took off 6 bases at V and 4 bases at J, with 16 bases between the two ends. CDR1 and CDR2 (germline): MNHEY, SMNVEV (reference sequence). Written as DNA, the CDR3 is TGTGCCAGCAGGGCCCAGGGTAGCAGGTACGAGCAGTACTTC. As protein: CASRAQGSRYEQYF.

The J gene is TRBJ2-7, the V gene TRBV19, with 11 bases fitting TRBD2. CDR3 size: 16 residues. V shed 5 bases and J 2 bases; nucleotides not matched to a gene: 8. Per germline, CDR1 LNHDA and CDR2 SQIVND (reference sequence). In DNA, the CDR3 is TGTGCCAGTAGTCCCGGACTAGCGGGCAGGGCCTACGAGCAGTACTTC. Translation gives CASSPGLAGRAYEQYF.

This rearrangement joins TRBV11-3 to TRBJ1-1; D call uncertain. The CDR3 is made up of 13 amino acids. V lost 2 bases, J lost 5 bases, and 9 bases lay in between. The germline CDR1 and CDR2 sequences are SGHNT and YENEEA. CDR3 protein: CASSLFHGTEAFF. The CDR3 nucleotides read TGTGCCAGCAGCTTATTTCATGGGACTGAAGCTTTCTTT.

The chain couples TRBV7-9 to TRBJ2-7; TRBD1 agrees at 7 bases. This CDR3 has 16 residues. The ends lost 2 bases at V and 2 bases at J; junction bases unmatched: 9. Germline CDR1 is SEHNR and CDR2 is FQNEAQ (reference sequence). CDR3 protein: CASSLSFGQVAYEQYF. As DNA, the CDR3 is TGTGCCAGCAGCTTAAGTTTTGGACAGGTCGCCTACGAGCAGTACTTC.

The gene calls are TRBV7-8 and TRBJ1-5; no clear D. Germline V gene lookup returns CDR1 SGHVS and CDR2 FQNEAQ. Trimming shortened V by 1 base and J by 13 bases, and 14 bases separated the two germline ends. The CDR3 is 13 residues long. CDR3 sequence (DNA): TGTGCCAGCAGCTTAGGGCCTCAAGGTGGACAGCATTTT. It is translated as CASSLGPQGGQHF.

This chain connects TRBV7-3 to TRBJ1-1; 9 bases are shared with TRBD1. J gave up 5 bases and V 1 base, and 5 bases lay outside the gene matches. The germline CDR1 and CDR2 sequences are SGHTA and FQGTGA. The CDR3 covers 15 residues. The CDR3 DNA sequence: TGTGCCAGCAGCTTAATGACAGGGGGAAGGACTGAAGCTTTCTTT. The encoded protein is CASSLMTGGRTEAFF. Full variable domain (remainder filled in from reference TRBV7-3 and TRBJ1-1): GAGVSQTPSNKVTEKGKYVELRCDPISGHTALYWYRQSLGQGPEFLIYFQGTGAADDSGLPNDRFFAVRPEGSVSTLKIQRTERGDSAVYLCASSLMTGGRTEAFFGQGTRLTVV.

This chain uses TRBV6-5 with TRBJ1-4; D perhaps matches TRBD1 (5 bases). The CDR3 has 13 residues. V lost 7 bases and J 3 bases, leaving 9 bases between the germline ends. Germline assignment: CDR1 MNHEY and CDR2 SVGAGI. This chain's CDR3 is CASTGVPNEKLFF. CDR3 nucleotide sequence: TGTGCCAGCACGGGGGTGCCTAATGAAAAACTGTTTTTT.

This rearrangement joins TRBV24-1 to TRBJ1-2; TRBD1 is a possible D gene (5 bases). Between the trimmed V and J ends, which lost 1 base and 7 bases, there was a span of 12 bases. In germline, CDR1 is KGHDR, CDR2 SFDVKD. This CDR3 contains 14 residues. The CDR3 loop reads CATSDLGEGGGYTF. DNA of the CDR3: TGTGCCACCAGTGATTTAGGGGAAGGCGGTGGCTACACCTTC.

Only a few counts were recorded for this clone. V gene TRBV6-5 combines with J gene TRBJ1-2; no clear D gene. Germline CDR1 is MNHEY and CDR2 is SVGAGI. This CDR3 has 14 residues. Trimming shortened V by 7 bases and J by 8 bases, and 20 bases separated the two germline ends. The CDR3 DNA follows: TGTGCCAGCACCGACTCGGTTAGAGGCTTAGGCTACACCTTC. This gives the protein CASTDSVRGLGYTF.

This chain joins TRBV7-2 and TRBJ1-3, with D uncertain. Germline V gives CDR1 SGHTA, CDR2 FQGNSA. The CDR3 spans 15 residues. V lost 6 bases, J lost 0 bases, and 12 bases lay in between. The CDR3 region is CASSPLGSSGNTIYF. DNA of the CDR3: TGTGCCAGCAGTCCCCTGGGGAGCTCTGGAAACACCATATATTTT.

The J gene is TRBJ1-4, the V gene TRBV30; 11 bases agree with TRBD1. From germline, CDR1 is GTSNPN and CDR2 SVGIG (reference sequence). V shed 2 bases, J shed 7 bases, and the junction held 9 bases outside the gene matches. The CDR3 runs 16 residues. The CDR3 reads CAWSTGQGARAEKLFF. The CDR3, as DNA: TGTGCCTGGAGTACCGGACAGGGGGCGCGAGCTGAAAAACTGTTTTTT.

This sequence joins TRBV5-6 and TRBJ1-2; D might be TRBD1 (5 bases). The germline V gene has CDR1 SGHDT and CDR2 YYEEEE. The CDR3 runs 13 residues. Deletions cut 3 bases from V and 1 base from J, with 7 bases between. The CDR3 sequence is CASSSDINYGYTF. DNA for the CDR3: TGTGCCAGCAGCTCGGACATTAACTATGGCTACACCTTC.

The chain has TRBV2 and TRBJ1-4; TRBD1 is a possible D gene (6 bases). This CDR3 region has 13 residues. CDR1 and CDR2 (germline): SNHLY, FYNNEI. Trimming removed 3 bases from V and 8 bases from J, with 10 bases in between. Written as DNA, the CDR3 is TGTGCCAGCAGTGATCGCGGGGGCGAAAAACTGTTTTTT. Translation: CASSDRGGEKLFF.